The sequence of this T cell receptor beta chain was determined in a study of cytotoxic CD8 clonotypes in ibrutinib-treated CLL. Study summary: Investigators collected response samples after a median about 11 months of treatment, range 6 to 36. The average sample held around 260,000 productive templates and tens of thousands of productive rearrangements. General observations from the study: Baseline-level clonality went beyond age-matched healthy donors and moved in step with circulating CD8+ T-cell counts.

Target depth was 1 in 200,000 to 1 in 1 million T cells, about 10x per clonotype. Profiling relied on immunoSEQ multiplex PCR, and the TCRdb table lists in-frame clones only, not all of them. The profile shows around 140,000 clones, roughly 77% of them singletons. Points on this clone: The antigen is undetermined.

The CDR3 runs to 14 residues. CDR1 is MNHNS and CDR2 is SASEGT in the germline V gene. J gave up 4 bases and V 2 bases, and 4 bases lay outside the gene matches. The TCR originated in a human donor with chronic lymphocytic leukemia. The chain carries TRBV6-1 and TRBJ2-7, with 8 bases lining up with TRBD1. The sample was PBMCs, taken after 12 months of ibrutinib treatment. The CDR3, as DNA: TGTGCCAGCAGTGAACAGGGGGCCCTTTACGAGCAGTACTTC. Translation gives CASSEQGALYEQYF.